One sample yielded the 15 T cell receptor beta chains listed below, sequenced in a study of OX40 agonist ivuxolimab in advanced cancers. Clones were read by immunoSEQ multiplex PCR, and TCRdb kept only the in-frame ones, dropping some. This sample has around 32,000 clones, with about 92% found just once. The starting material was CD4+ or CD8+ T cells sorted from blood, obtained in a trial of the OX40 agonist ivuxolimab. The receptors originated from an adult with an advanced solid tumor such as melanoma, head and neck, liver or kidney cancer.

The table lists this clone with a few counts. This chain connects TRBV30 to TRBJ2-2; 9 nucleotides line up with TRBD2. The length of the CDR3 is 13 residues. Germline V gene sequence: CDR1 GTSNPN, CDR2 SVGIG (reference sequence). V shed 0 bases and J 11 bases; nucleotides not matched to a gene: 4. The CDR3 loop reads CAWSVLGTSELFF. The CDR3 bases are TGTGCCTGGAGTGTACTCGGGACTAGCGAGCTGTTTTTT.

CDR3 bases: TGTGCCAGCAGTGAAGACGTCACAGCTTTAGATACGCAGTATTTT. It is translated as CASSEDVTALDTQYF. The chain employs TRBV6-1 and TRBJ2-3; D ambiguous. Germline V lookup: CDR1 MNHNS, CDR2 SASEGT. Trimming pared 1 base from V and 5 bases from J, leaving 13 bases between. This CDR3 contains 15 residues.

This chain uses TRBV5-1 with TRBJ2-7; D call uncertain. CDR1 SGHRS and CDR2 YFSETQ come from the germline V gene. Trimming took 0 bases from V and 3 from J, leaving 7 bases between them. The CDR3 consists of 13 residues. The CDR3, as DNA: TGCGCCAGCAGCTTGGGCTCTGGCTACGAGCAGTACTTC. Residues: CASSLGSGYEQYF.

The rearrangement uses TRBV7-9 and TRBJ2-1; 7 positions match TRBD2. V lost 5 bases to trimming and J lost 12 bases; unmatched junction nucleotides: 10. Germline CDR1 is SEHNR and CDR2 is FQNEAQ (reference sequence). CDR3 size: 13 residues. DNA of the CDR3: TGTGCCAGCAGCCCCACGGGGGGTTTGGGGCAGTTCTTC. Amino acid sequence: CASSPTGGLGQFF.

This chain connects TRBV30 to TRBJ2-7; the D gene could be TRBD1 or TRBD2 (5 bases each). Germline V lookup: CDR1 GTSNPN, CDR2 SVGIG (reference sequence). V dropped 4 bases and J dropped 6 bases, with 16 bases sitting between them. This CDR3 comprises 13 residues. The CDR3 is CAWTRGQRREQYF. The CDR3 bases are TGTGCCTGGACAAGGGGCCAGCGGCGCGAGCAGTACTTC.

CDR3 in amino acids: CASSLGGRETQYF. DNA of the CDR3: TGTGCCAGCAGCTTGGGGGGTCGGGAGACCCAGTACTTC. V usage is TRBV5-6 and J usage is TRBJ2-5; D not resolved. The CDR3 consists of 13 residues. The V end was cut by 0 bases, the J end by 5 bases, with 8 bases between. In germline, CDR1 is SGHDT, CDR2 YYEEEE.

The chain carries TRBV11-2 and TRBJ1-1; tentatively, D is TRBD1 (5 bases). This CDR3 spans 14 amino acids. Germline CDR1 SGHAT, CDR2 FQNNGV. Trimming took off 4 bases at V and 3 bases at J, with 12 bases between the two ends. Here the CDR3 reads CASSSIGTDTEAFF. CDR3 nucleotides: TGTGCCAGCAGCTCCATCGGGACGGACACTGAAGCTTTCTTT.

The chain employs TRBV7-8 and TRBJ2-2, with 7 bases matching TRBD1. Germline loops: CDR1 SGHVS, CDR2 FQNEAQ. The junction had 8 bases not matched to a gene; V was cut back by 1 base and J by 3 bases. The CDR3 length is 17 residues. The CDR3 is CASSLDPDRMDTGELFF. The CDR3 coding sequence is TGTGCCAGCAGCTTAGACCCGGACAGGATGGACACCGGGGAGCTGTTTTTT.

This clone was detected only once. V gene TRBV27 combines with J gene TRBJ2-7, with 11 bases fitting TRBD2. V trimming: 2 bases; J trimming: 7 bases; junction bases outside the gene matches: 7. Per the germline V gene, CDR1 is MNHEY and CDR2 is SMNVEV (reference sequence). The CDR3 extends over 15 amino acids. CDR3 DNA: TGTGCCAGCAGTTTAATAGCGGGGGGGCCGAGGGAGCAGTACTTC. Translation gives CASSLIAGGPREQYF.

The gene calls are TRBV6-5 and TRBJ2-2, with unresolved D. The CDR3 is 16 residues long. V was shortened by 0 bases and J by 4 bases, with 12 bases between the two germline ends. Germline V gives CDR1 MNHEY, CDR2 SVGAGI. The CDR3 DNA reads TGTGCCAGCAGTTACTCCGCACCTACGGGCACCGGGGAGCTGTTTTTT. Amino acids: CASSYSAPTGTGELFF.

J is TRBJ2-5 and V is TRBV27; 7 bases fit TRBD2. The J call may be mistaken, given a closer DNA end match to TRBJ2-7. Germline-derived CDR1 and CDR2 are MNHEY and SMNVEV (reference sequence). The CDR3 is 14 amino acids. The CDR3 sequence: CASSWGGTTYEQYF. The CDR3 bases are TGTGCCAGCAGTTGGGGGGGTACTACCTACGAGCAGTACTTC.

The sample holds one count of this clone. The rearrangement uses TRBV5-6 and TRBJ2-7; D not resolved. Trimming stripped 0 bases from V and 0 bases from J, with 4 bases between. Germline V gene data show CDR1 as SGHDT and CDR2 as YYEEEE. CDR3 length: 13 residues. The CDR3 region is CASSLGHSYEQYF. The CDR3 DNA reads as TGTGCCAGCAGCTTGGGTCACTCCTACGAGCAGTACTTC.

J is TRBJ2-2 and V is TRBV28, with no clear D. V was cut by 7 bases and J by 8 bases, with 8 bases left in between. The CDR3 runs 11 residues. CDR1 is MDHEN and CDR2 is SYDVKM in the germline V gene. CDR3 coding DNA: TGTGCCAGCACCCTTGGGGGGGAGCTGTTTTTT. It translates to CASTLGGELFF.

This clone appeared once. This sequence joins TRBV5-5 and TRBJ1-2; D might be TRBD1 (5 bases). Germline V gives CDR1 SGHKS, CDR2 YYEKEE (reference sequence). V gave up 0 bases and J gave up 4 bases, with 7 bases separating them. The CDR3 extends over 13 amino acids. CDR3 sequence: CASSLDGGYGYTF. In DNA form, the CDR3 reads TGTGCCAGCAGCTTGGATGGGGGCTATGGCTACACCTTC.

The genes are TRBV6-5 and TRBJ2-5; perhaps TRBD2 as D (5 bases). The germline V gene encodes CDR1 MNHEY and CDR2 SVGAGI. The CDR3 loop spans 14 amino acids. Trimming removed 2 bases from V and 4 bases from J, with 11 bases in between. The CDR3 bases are TGTGCCAGCAGTTACGCAGAGGGTGTAGAGACCCAGTACTTC. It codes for CASSYAEGVETQYF.